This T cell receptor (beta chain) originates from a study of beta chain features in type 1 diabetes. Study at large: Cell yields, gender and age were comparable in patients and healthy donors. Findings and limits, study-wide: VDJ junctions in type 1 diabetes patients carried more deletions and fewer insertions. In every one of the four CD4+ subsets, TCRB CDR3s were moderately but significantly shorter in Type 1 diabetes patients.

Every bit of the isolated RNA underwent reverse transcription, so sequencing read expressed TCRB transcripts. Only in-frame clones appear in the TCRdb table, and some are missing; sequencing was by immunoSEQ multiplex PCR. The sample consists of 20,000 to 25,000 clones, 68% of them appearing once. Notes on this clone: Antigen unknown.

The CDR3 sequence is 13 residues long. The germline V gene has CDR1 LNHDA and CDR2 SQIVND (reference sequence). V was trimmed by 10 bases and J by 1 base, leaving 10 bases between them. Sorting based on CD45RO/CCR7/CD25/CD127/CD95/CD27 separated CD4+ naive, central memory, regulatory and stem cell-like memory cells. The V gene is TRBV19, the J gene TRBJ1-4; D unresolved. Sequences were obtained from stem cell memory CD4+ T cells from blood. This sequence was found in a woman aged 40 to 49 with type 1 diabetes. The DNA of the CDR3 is TGTGCCACTTCGGGTGGAACTAATGAAAAACTGTTTTTT. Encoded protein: CATSGGTNEKLFF.